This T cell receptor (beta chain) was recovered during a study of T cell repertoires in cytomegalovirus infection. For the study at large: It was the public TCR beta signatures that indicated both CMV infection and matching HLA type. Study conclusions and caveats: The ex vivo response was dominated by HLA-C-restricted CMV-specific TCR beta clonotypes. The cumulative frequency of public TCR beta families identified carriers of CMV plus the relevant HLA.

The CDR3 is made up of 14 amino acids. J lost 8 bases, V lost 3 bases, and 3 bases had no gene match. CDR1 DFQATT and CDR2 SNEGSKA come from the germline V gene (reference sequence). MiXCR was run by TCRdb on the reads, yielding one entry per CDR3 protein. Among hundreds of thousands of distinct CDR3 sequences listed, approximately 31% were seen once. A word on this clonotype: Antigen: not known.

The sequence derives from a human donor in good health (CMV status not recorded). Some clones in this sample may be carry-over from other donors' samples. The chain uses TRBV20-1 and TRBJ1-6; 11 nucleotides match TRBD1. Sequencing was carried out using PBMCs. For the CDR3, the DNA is TGCAGTGCTAGTGGGGACAGGGGGTATTCACCCCTCCACTTT. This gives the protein CSASGDRGYSPLHF.